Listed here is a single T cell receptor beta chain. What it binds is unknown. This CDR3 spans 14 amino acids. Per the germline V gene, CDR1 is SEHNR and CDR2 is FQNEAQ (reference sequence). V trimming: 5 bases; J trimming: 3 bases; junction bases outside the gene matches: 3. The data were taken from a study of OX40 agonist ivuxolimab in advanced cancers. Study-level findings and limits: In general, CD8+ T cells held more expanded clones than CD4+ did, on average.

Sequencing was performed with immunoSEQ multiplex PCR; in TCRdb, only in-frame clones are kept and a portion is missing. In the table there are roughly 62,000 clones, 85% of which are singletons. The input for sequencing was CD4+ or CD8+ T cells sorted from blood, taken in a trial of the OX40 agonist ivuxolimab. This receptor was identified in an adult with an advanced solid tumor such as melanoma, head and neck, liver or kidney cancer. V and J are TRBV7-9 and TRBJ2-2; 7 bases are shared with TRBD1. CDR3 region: CASSETGYTGELFF. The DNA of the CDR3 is TGTGCCAGCAGCGAGACAGGGTACACCGGGGAGCTGTTTTTT.